This T cell receptor beta chain came from a study of blood T cell repertoires in COVID-19. Study information: The analysed material was cDNA or gDNA that came from T cells, B-cell-depleted T cells, or PBMCs.

This CDR3 spans 18 amino acids. The V gene's germline CDR1 is SGHTS and CDR2 YDEGEE. After removal of 0 bases from V and 7 bases from J, the junction contained 14 bases not matched to a gene. Original processing methods: How many nucleated cells were present was estimated from reference gene primer amplification. Sequenced by immunoSEQ multiplex PCR; TCRdb stores in-frame clones only, minus some. For V, J and clone size, that table is used; D and trimming come from the DNA. The repertoire holds about 16,000 clones, with roughly nine tenths as singletons. The clonotype was recovered from a man aged 55 to 70 with acute or convalescent COVID-19. V usage is TRBV5-8 and J usage is TRBJ1-2, with 11 bases fitting TRBD1. Specimen: peripheral blood. DNA for the CDR3: TGTGCCAGCAGCTTGGCAGGACAGGGGGCATTTAGTCTCGGTGGCTACACCTTC. The encoded protein is CASSLAGQGAFSLGGYTF.